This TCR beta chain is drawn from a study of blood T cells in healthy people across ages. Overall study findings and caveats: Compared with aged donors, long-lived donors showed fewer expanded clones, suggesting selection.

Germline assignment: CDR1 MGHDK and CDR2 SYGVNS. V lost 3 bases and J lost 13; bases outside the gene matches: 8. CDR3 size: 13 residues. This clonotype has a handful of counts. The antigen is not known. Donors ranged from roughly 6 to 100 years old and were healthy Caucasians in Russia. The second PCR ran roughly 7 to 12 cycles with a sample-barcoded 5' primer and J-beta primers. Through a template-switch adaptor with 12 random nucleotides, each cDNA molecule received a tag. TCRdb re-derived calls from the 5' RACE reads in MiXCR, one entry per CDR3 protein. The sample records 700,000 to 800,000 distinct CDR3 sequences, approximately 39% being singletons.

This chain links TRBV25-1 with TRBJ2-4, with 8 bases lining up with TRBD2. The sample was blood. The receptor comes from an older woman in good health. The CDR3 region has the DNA TGTGCCAGCAGTGATCGGGGGGGTTGGGAGCAGTACTTC. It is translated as CASSDRGGWEQYF.